The 7 T cell receptor beta chains below all came from one sample that was sequenced in a study of human T cells and chemical hapten exposure. TCRdb redid the calling of the RACE reads with MiXCR, one entry per CDR3 protein. The data contain under 200,000 distinct CDR3 sequences, 25% to 30% of them singletons. Regarding time point: patch test 3, about 24 weeks after DPC sensitization. Described treatment: therapeutic diphenylcyclopropenone sensitization with weekly scalp DPC. Sequencing was performed on whole blood, taken in connection with sensitization to the hapten diphenylcyclopropenone (DPC). The receptors were sampled from a woman between 18 and 29 years old with alopecia areata. Some clones in this sample may be carry-over from other donors' samples.

This clonotype was detected only a few times. The chain has TRBV6-1 and TRBJ1-5; maybe TRBD1 (5 bases). V dropped 3 bases and J dropped 6 bases, with 9 bases sitting between them. The CDR3 extends over 13 amino acids. Germline V gene sequence: CDR1 MNHNS, CDR2 SASEGT. CDR3 DNA sequence: TGTGCCAGCAGTGAGTGGGGGGGTCAGCCCCAGCATTTT. It translates to CASSEWGGQPQHF.

In this sample, this clonotype turned up a few times. The chain recombines TRBV7-8 with TRBJ2-7, with D hard to call. CDR3 length equals 15 residues. Germline CDR1 is SGHVS and CDR2 is FQNEAQ. The V end was cut by 1 base, the J end by 2 bases, with 12 bases between. CDR3 in amino acids: CASSLGQALTYEQYF. The CDR3 DNA is TGTGCCAGCAGCTTAGGGCAGGCGCTAACCTACGAGCAGTACTTC.

The chain is built from TRBV12-3 or TRBV12-4 and TRBJ2-3; 10 nucleotides agree with TRBD2. Losses at the gene ends were 3 bases for V and 8 bases for J; bases not matched to a gene: 5. The CDR3 extends over 14 amino acids. The CDR3 loop reads CASSFSGGKGTQYF. The DNA of the CDR3 is TGTGCCAGCAGTTTTAGCGGGGGGAAAGGTACGCAGTATTTT.

The chain uses TRBV20-1 and TRBJ2-1; no definite D call. CDR1 is DFQATT, CDR2 SNEGSKA, per germline (reference sequence). V was clipped by 1 base and J by 0 bases, with 13 bases between them. The CDR3 consists of 16 residues. CDR3 sequence: CSARGWSSPSYNEQFF. The CDR3 nucleotides are TGCAGTGCTAGAGGGTGGTCGTCCCCCTCCTACAATGAGCAGTTCTTC.

The chain links TRBV20-1 to TRBJ1-2, with D tentatively TRBD1 (5 bases). Germline V lookup: CDR1 DFQATT, CDR2 SNEGSKA (reference sequence). Trimming left V 8 bases short and J 8 bases short, with 18 bases between. This CDR3 has 12 amino acids. CDR3 in DNA: TGCAGTCATGAAGGGGATTCATACGGCTACACCTTC. Residues: CSHEGDSYGYTF.

This clonotype was seen more than once but under ten times. V and J are TRBV7-9 and TRBJ2-6, with no clear D. This CDR3 region has 16 residues. Germline V gene sequence: CDR1 SEHNR, CDR2 FQNEAQ (reference sequence). Trimming removed 3 bases at V and 3 bases at J, with 12 bases between. The CDR3 sequence is CASSFRQPFGANVLTF. CDR3 nucleotides: TGTGCCAGCAGCTTTCGACAACCTTTTGGGGCCAACGTCCTGACTTTC.

This clonotype was seen only a few times. This chain joins TRBV9 and TRBJ1-5, with 8 bases lining up with TRBD1. V shed 3 bases, J shed 6 bases, and the junction held 5 bases outside the gene matches. The germline gives CDR1 SGDLS, CDR2 YYNGEE. The CDR3 loop spans 14 amino acids. CDR3 DNA sequence: TGTGCCAGCAGCGCAGGGGGCGGAGGTCAGCCCCAGCATTTT. It codes for CASSAGGGGQPQHF.